Sequencing of this T cell receptor (beta chain) was carried out in a study of shared clonotypes between healthy human individuals. Study-level information: CD4 naive and CD4 memory each took three plates per donor, while CD8 naive took two and CD8 memory one. Study-wide findings and caveats: Non-shared clonotypes displayed generation probabilities falling below those of clonotypes present in all four donors. Donors were few, which limited the genetic and exposure-history diversity represented.

A note on this clone: Antigen: not known.

Some clones are missing from TCRdb's copy, which holds only in-frame ones; the method was immunoSEQ multiplex PCR. The sample contains approximately 980,000 clones, approximately 80% of which appear only once. The source material was memory CD4+ T cells sorted from blood. Subset described: CD45RA-negative fraction. The TCR was taken from a man younger than 30 in good health.

CDR3 sequence: CAISENSYEQYF. CDR3 nucleotides: TGTGCCATCAGTGAAAACAGCTACGAGCAGTACTTC. The chain employs TRBV10-3 and TRBJ2-7; D unresolved. Germline lookup yields CDR1 ENHRY and CDR2 SYGVKD. V was cut by 3 bases and J by 3 bases, with 6 bases left in between. The CDR3 loop spans 12 amino acids.